This T cell receptor (beta chain) was profiled in a study of blood T cell repertoires in COVID-19 (dated by TCRdb to about 2020). Concerning the study at large: Collaborator samples came from the United States, Italy and Spain and covered acute and convalescent phases of COVID-19. The material from the prospective study consisted of cDNA or gDNA derived from T cells, B-cell-depleted T cells, or PBMCs. The dataset comprised deeply sampled blood TCRbeta repertoires from subjects exposed to, actively infected with, or recovered from COVID-19. The repertoires were released in a freely available public database intended as a resource for research on the immune response to SARS-CoV-2. The samples were drawn from two sources: the first 160 participants of the ongoing ImmuneRACE study, and fewer than 1,500 subjects contributed by 6 global collaborators. Sample metadata almost always included a de-identified subject ID, COVID-19 status, age in years and sex. Where HLA class I and class II types were available, the types were taken from metadata supplied by the sample provider, not from assay-based typing.

V is clipped by 5 bases and J by 3 bases, and the sequence between their germline boundaries is 14 bases long. The germline V gene yields MNHEY for CDR1 and SVGAGI for CDR2. Taken from cysteine to phenylalanine, the CDR3 has 14 residues. The CDR3 DNA has 42 bases and is translated from base 1. General findings and caveats noted by the study authors: The quantity of clinical and demographic metadata differed by source and by participant and was supplied without curation.

The collaborating institutions used their own protocols to collect whole blood in K2EDTA tubes. Collaborator samples were shipped for TCRbeta analysis as frozen whole blood, isolated PBMCs, or DNA extracted from either sample type. The immunoSEQ Assay, a bias-controlled multiplex PCR, was used to amplify TCRbeta CDR3 regions from genomic DNA. In the authors' own workflow: Nucleated cell counts per sample were estimated from amplification of reference gene primers within the assay. Sequence reads were collapsed and filtered to measure the absolute abundance of every unique TCRbeta CDR3 rearrangement. For each sample, productive Simpson clonality was calculated as the square root of Simpson's diversity index over productive rearrangements. TCRdb stores this immuneACCESS table with in-frame sequences only. Part of the clones is absent; in the studies checked, under half of the shortfall reflects unresolved V genes, and no reason is known for the rest. The V and J calls and clone size are taken from that table; D and trimming were inferred from the DNA. In all, the sample holds some 98,000 clones, and approximately 80% of those were seen once. In total, the top ten clones hold approximately 25% of the sample.

Comment on this clone: The specificity of this receptor is unknown. No clone much larger than this one lies a single base away; base qualities are absent.

The clonotype originates from a man aged 60 to 75 with acute or convalescent COVID-19. The chain is assembled from TRBV6-5 and TRBJ2-7; a weak D assignment points to TRBD1 (6 bases agree). Material: peripheral blood. CDR3 sequence: CASSRTQGVYEQYF. The nucleotide sequence is given as TGTGCCAGCAGTAGAACACAGGGTGTCTACGAGCAGTACTTC.